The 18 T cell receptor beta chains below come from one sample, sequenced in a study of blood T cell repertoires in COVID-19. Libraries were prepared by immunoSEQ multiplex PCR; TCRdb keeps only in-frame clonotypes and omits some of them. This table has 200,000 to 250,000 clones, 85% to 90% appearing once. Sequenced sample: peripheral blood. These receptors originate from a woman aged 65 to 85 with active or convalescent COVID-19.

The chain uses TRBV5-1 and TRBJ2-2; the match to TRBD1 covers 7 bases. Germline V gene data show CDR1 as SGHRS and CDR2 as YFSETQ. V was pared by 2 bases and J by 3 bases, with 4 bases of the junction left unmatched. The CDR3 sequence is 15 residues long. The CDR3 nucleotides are TGCGCCAGCAGCTTCGGACAGGTAGACACCGGGGAGCTGTTTTTT. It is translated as CASSFGQVDTGELFF.

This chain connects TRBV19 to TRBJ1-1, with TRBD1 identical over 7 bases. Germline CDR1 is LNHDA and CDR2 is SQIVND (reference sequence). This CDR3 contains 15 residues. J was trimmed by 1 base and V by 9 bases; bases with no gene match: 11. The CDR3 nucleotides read TGTGCCAGGAGCTGCCCACAGGGGAGGAACACTGAAGCTTTCTTT. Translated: CARSCPQGRNTEAFF.

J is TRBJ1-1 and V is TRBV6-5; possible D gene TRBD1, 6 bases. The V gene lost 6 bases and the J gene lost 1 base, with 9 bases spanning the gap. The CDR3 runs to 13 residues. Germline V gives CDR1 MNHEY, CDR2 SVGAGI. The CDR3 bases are TGTGCCAGCAGCGGGACACCGAACACTGAAGCTTTCTTT. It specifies CASSGTPNTEAFF.

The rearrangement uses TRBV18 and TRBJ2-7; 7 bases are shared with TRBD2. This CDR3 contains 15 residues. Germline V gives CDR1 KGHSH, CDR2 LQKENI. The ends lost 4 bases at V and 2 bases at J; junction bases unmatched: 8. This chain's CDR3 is CASSLIREGTYEQYF. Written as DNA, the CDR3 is TGTGCCAGCTCACTGATCAGGGAGGGTACCTACGAGCAGTACTTC. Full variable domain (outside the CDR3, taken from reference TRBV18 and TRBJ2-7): NAGVMQNPRHLVRRRGQEARLRCSPMKGHSHVYWYRQLPEEGLKFMVYLQKENIIDESGMPKERFSAEFPKEGPSILRIQQVVRGDSAAYFCASSLIREGTYEQYFGPGTRLTVT.

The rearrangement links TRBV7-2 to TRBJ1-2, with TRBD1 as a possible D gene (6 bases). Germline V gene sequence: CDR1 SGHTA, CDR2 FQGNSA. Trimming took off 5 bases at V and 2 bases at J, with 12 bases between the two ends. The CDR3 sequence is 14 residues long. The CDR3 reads CASSKSGTNYGYTF. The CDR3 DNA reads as TGTGCCAGCAGCAAGTCCGGGACAAACTATGGCTACACCTTC.

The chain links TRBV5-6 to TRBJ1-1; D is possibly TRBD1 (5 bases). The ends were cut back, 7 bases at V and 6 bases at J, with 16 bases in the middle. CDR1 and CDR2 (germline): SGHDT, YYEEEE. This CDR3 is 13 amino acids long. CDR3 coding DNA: TGTGCCAGCGGCCTCCAGGGTGGATCTGAAGCTTTCTTT. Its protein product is CASGLQGGSEAFF.

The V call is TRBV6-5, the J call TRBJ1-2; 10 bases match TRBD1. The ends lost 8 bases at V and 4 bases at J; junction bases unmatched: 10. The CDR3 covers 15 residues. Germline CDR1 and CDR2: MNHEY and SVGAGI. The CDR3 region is CASVQGTGAGYGYTF. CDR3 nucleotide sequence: TGTGCCAGCGTACAGGGGACAGGGGCAGGCTATGGCTACACCTTC.

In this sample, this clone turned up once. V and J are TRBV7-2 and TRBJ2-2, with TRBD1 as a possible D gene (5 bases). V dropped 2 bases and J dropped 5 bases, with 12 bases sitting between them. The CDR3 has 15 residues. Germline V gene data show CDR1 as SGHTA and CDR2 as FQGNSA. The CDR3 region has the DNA TGTGCCAGCAGCTTAACGCAGGGATGGACCGGGGAGCTGTTTTTT. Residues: CASSLTQGWTGELFF.

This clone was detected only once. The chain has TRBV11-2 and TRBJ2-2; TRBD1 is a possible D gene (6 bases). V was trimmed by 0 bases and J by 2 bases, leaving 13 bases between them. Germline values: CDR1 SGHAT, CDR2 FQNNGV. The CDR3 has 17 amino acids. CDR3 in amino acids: CASSLDSAGANTGELFF. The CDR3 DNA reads TGTGCCAGCAGCTTAGATAGTGCAGGGGCAAACACCGGGGAGCTGTTTTTT.

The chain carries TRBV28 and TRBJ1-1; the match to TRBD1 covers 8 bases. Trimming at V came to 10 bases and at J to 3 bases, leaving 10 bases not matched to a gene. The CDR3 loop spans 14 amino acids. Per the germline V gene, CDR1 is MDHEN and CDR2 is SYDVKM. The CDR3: CATYRGWGDTEAFF. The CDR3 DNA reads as TGTGCCACCTACAGGGGGTGGGGGGACACTGAAGCTTTCTTT.

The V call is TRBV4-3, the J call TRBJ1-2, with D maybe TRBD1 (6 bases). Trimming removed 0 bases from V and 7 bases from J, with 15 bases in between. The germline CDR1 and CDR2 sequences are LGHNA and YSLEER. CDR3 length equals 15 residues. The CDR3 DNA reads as TGCGCCAGCAGCCAAGAACGTACAGGGTCGGCTGGCTACACCTTC. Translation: CASSQERTGSAGYTF.

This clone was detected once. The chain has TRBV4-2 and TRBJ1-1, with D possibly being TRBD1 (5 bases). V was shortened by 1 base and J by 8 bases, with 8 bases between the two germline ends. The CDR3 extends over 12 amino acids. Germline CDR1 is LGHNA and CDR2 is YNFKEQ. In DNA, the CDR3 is TGTGCCAGCAGCCAAGTGGAGGGGGAAGCTTTCTTT. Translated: CASSQVEGEAFF.

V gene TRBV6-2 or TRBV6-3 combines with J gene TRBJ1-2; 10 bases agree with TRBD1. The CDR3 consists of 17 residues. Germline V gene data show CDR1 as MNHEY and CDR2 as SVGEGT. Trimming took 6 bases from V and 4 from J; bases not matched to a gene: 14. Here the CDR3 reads CASSPKRTGGPRYGYTF. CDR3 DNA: TGTGCCAGCAGCCCTAAGAGGACAGGGGGTCCTCGCTATGGCTACACCTTC.

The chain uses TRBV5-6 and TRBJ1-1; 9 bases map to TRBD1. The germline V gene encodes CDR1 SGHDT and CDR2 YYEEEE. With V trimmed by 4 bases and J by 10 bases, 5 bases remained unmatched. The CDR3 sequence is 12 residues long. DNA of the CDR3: TGTGCCAGCAGCAACAGGGGGCGGGGAGCTTTCTTT. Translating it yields CASSNRGRGAFF.

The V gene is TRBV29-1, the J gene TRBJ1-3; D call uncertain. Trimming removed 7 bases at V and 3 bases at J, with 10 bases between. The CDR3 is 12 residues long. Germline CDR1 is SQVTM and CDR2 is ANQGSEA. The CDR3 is CSGGDGGNTIYF. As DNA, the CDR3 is TGCAGCGGCGGGGATGGTGGAAACACCATATATTTT.

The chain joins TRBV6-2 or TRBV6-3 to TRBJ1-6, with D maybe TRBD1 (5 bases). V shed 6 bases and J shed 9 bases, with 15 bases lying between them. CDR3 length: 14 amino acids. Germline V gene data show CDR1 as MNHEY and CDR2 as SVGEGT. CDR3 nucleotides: TGTGCCAGCAGCCTACACAGGAAAACTTCACCCCTCCACTTT. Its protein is CASSLHRKTSPLHF.

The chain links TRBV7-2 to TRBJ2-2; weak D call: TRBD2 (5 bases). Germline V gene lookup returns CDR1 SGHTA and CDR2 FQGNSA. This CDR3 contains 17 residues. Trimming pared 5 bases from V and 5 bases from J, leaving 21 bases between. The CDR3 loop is CASSPMVGSPGTGELFF. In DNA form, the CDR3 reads TGTGCCAGCAGCCCGATGGTGGGGTCCCCGGGGACCGGGGAGCTGTTTTTT. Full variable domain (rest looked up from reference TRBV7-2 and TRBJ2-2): GAGVSQSPSNKVTEKGKDVELRCDPISGHTALYWYRQSLGQGLEFLIYFQGNSAPDKSGLPSDRFSAERTGGSVSTLTIQRTQQEDSAVYLCASSPMVGSPGTGELFFGEGSRLTVL.

This CDR3 reads CASSSNSGNTIYF. DNA of the CDR3: TGTGCCAGCAGCTCTAACAGCGGAAACACCATATATTTT. This chain joins TRBV13 and TRBJ1-3; D not certain. The V gene lost 4 bases and the J gene lost 4 bases, with 8 bases spanning the gap. The V gene's germline CDR1 is PRHDT and CDR2 FYEKMQ (reference sequence). CDR3 length equals 13 residues. Full variable domain (rest looked up from reference TRBV13 and TRBJ1-3): AAGVIQSPRHLIKEKRETATLKCYPIPRHDTVYWYQQGPGQDPQFLISFYEKMQSDKGSIPDRFSAQQFSDYHSELNMSSLELGDSALYFCASSSNSGNTIYFGEGSWLTVV.